The entry below gives a single T cell receptor (beta chain) sequence along with its context. Sequencing was performed with immunoSEQ multiplex PCR; in TCRdb, only in-frame clones are kept and a portion is missing. The data contain roughly 60,000 clones, around nine tenths of them singletons. This sample is part of a study of glioma-infiltrating T cells after dendritic cell vaccination. In the study overall: Patients received three intradermal dendritic cell vaccine injections at biweekly intervals.

Time point described: after dendritic cell vaccination, including at tumor progression/relapse. The sample consisted of blood, taken after dendritic cell vaccination. This TCR came from a human donor with glioblastoma.

In DNA form, the CDR3 reads TGTGCCAGCTCTCCCGGACTAGCGGGAGACTACGAGCAGTACTTC. Translated: CASSPGLAGDYEQYF. This chain joins TRBV18 and TRBJ2-7; 13 bases map to TRBD2. Trimming cost V 6 bases and J 3 bases; bases outside gene matches: 5. The CDR3 consists of 15 residues. Germline lookup yields CDR1 KGHSH and CDR2 LQKENI. Filled out from reference TRBV18 and TRBJ2-7, the complete variable domain reads NAGVMQNPRHLVRRRGQEARLRCSPMKGHSHVYWYRQLPEEGLKFMVYLQKENIIDESGMPKERFSAEFPKEGPSILRIQQVVRGDSAAYFCASSPGLAGDYEQYFGPGTRLTVT.